These 30 T cell receptor beta chains came from one sample sequenced in a study of Ad26.COV2.S vaccination and SARS-CoV-2 variants. Profiled with immunoSEQ multiplex PCR; TCRdb holds only in-frame clones, not every one. The sample yields 300,000 to 350,000 clones, 75% to 90% seen once. As for treatment: some 19 received Ad26.COV2.S at low or high dose, single or two shots; five or six received placebo; per-sample allocation not given. Specimens were obtained on day 63 following the first vaccine or placebo injection. The sample consisted of peripheral blood, taken in a trial of Ad26.COV2.S vaccine versus placebo. These receptor sequences come from a person aged 18-60 years who received the Ad26.COV2.S COVID-19 vaccine or a placebo.

This chain joins TRBV27 and TRBJ2-7, with 10 bases fitting TRBD1. CDR3 length equals 15 residues. V dropped 8 bases and J dropped 2; count of bases not matched to a gene: 9. Germline values: CDR1 MNHEY, CDR2 SMNVEV (reference sequence). CDR3 residues: CASRTGGIVAYEQYF. CDR3 nucleotides: TGTGCCAGCCGGACAGGGGGGATAGTCGCCTACGAGCAGTACTTC.

The V call is TRBV9, the J call TRBJ2-2, with 8 bases lining up with TRBD2. With 2 bases clipped from V and 4 bases from J, the junction kept 7 bases outside the gene matches. Germline CDR1 and CDR2: SGDLS and YYNGEE. This CDR3 comprises 16 residues. CDR3 in DNA: TGTGCCAGCAGCGTGGGAGCGGGGGCCCTCACCGGGGAGCTGTTTTTT. Translating gives CASSVGAGALTGELFF.

V gene TRBV6-2 or TRBV6-3 combines with J gene TRBJ2-3, with 13 bases aligning to TRBD2. This CDR3 is 17 amino acids long. From germline, CDR1 is MNHEY and CDR2 SVGEGT. J lost 8 bases, V lost 6 bases, and 14 bases had no gene match. CDR3 loop: CASSLGTSGMRERTQYF. The CDR3 bases are TGTGCCAGCAGCCTTGGGACTAGCGGGATGAGAGAACGTACGCAGTATTTT.

The chain carries TRBV25-1 and TRBJ2-5; 12 bases are shared with TRBD1. Per the germline V gene, CDR1 is MGHDK and CDR2 is SYGVNS. With 4 bases clipped from V and 5 bases from J, the junction kept 5 bases outside the gene matches. The CDR3 is 15 residues long. The CDR3 region has the DNA TGTGCCAGCAGTGGGGCCGGGACAGGGGGCGAGACCCAGTACTTC. This sequence encodes CASSGAGTGGETQYF.

The genes are TRBV18 and TRBJ2-2; a possible D gene is TRBD2 (5 bases). The V end lost 2 bases, the J end lost 6 bases, and 13 bases lay between the germline ends. The CDR3 sequence is 15 residues long. CDR1 KGHSH and CDR2 LQKENI come from the germline V gene. The CDR3 bases are TGTGCCAGCTCACCATTGCGAGGTAGCGCCGGGGAGCTGTTTTTT. It is translated as CASSPLRGSAGELFF.

The chain links TRBV19 to TRBJ1-4, with TRBD1 identical over 11 bases. The J segment lost 3 bases and the V segment lost 1 base, leaving 10 bases of the junction unmatched. This CDR3 is 19 amino acids long. The V gene's germline CDR1 is LNHDA and CDR2 SQIVND (reference sequence). This CDR3 is CASSIAHGQGALANEKLFF. The CDR3 DNA reads TGTGCCAGTAGTATAGCCCATGGACAGGGGGCCTTAGCTAATGAAAAACTGTTTTTT.

This clone was recorded only once. The chain is built from TRBV7-9 and TRBJ2-2, with unresolved D. The germline V and J ends were trimmed by 5 bases and 5 bases, with 15 bases remaining between them. The CDR3 loop spans 15 amino acids. The germline CDR1 and CDR2 sequences are SEHNR and FQNEAQ (reference sequence). The CDR3 DNA sequence: TGTGCCAGCAGCCCTTACCCCGGTTCAACCGGGGAGCTGTTTTTT. This sequence encodes CASSPYPGSTGELFF.

This clone was detected once. The V call is TRBV29-1, the J call TRBJ1-5; D unclear. This CDR3 is built from 12 residues. V was pared by 4 bases and J by 4 bases, with 8 bases between. Germline-derived CDR1 and CDR2 are SQVTM and ANQGSEA. The CDR3 DNA follows: TGCAGCGTTGGGCAGCCTAATCAGCCCCAGCATTTT. Translation gives CSVGQPNQPQHF.

This clone was counted between two and nine times. The chain joins TRBV2 to TRBJ1-2; D is unclear. CDR1 SNHLY and CDR2 FYNNEI come from the germline V gene. There are 11 residues in the CDR3. Trimming left V 0 bases short and J 9 bases short, with 5 bases between. CDR3 loop: CASSEATSYTF. For the CDR3, the DNA is TGTGCCAGCAGTGAAGCCACAAGCTACACCTTC.

The V gene is TRBV10-3, the J gene TRBJ2-5; 7 positions agree with TRBD1. CDR1 and CDR2 from the germline V gene are ENHRY and SYGVKD. CDR3 length equals 14 residues. V dropped 0 bases and J dropped 2; count of bases not matched to a gene: 0. The CDR3 loop reads CAISESGQQETQYF. Here the CDR3 DNA reads TGTGCCATCAGTGAGTCGGGACAGCAAGAGACCCAGTACTTC.

The chain recombines TRBV3-1 (or the pseudogene TRBV3-2) with TRBJ1-2; 8 nucleotides align to TRBD1. Per germline, CDR1 LGHDT and CDR2 YNNKEL (reference sequence). After removal of 11 bases from V and 7 bases from J, the junction contained 12 bases not matched to a gene. This CDR3 contains 13 residues. This chain's CDR3 is CASARTGIGGYTF. In DNA form, the CDR3 reads TGTGCCTCGGCGCGGACAGGGATTGGTGGCTACACCTTC.

The genes are TRBV25-1 and TRBJ1-1; D gene uncertain. CDR3 size: 12 residues. The ends were cut back, 7 bases at V and 4 bases at J, with 10 bases in the middle. Germline loops: CDR1 MGHDK, CDR2 SYGVNS. Here the CDR3 DNA reads TGTGCCAGCAAGAGGGTGGGCACTGAAGCTTTCTTT. The encoded protein is CASKRVGTEAFF.

This chain uses TRBV19 with TRBJ1-2; D not certain. V lost 9 bases and J 4 bases, leaving 12 bases between the germline ends. The CDR3 is 12 amino acids. Germline V gene lookup returns CDR1 LNHDA and CDR2 SQIVND (reference sequence). The CDR3 nucleotides are TGTGCCAGCAGACCTCCGGGCTATGGCTACACCTTC. Its protein is CASRPPGYGYTF.

This chain uses TRBV6-2 or TRBV6-3 with TRBJ2-5; no clear D gene. Germline CDR1 is MNHEY and CDR2 is SVGEGT. V was cut by 2 bases and J by 5 bases, with 9 bases left in between. The CDR3 extends over 13 amino acids. DNA for the CDR3: TGTGCCAGCAGTTACCAGGCCCGGGAGACCCAGTACTTC. It specifies CASSYQARETQYF.

This clone was observed once. The chain uses TRBV5-1 and TRBJ2-7; a possible D gene is TRBD1 (5 bases). Germline CDR1 and CDR2: SGHRS and YFSETQ. Trimming stripped 0 bases from V and 0 bases from J, with 13 bases between. There are 16 residues in the CDR3. CDR3 sequence reads: CASSLEDNMPSYEQYF. The CDR3 region has the DNA TGCGCCAGCAGCTTGGAGGACAATATGCCCTCCTACGAGCAGTACTTC.

This sequence joins TRBV4-1 and TRBJ2-1; tentative D call: TRBD1 (5 bases). The CDR3 has 13 amino acids. Germline lookup yields CDR1 MGHRA and CDR2 YSYEKL. V lost 5 bases and J lost 5, with 10 bases in between. The CDR3 loop is CASSSGANNEQFF. CDR3 DNA: TGCGCCAGCAGCTCTGGGGCGAACAATGAGCAGTTCTTC.

The sample holds one count of this clone. This chain connects TRBV28 to TRBJ2-1; 7 bases line up with TRBD1. The germline V gene encodes CDR1 MDHEN and CDR2 SYDVKM. This CDR3 has 18 amino acids. V lost 5 bases to trimming and J lost 1 base; unmatched junction nucleotides: 14. The CDR3 is CASSPRTGKAPSYNEQFF. CDR3 bases: TGTGCCAGCAGTCCCCGGACAGGAAAGGCACCTTCCTACAATGAGCAGTTCTTC. Full variable domain (rest looked up from reference TRBV28 and TRBJ2-1): DVKVTQSSRYLVKRTGEKVFLECVQDMDHENMFWYRQDPGLGLRLIYFSYDVKMKEKGDIPEGYSVSREKKERFSLILESASTNQTSMYLCASSPRTGKAPSYNEQFFGPGTRLTVL.

This chain connects TRBV27 to TRBJ1-1, with 12 bases aligning to TRBD1. There are 15 residues in the CDR3. Germline loops: CDR1 MNHEY, CDR2 SMNVEV (reference sequence). V trimming: 5 bases; J trimming: 4 bases; junction bases outside the gene matches: 5. CDR3 in amino acids: CASSPGTGGFTEAFF. For the CDR3, the DNA is TGTGCCAGCAGTCCCGGGACAGGGGGCTTCACTGAAGCTTTCTTT.

V and J are TRBV7-9 and TRBJ1-1; D gene unclear. Looked up from germline, CDR1 is SEHNR and CDR2 is FQNEAQ (reference sequence). V lost 3 bases, J lost 1 base, and 21 bases lay in between. The CDR3 consists of 18 residues. The CDR3 loop is CASSFPRAWENENTEAFF. CDR3 DNA sequence: TGTGCCAGCAGCTTCCCGAGGGCGTGGGAAAACGAGAACACTGAAGCTTTCTTT.

The rearrangement uses TRBV3-1 (or the pseudogene TRBV3-2) and TRBJ1-1, with D unresolved. This CDR3 is built from 13 residues. Trimming shortened V by 4 bases and J by 6 bases, and 12 bases separated the two germline ends. Germline V gene data show CDR1 as LGHDT and CDR2 as YNNKEL (reference sequence). This CDR3 is CASSLPPPAEAFF. The CDR3 nucleotides are TGTGCCAGCAGCCTTCCTCCACCCGCTGAAGCTTTCTTT.

In this sample, this clone turned up once. This chain links TRBV28 with TRBJ1-2, with 7 bases fitting TRBD1. The CDR3 has 17 residues. Germline V gene data show CDR1 as MDHEN and CDR2 as SYDVKM. V lost 4 bases to trimming and J lost 3 bases; unmatched junction nucleotides: 14. Here the CDR3 DNA reads TGTGCCAGCAGTTCCCACCAACAGGGGAGGGGGGACTATGGCTACACCTTC. It yields the protein CASSSHQQGRGDYGYTF.

This chain uses TRBV15 with TRBJ2-5, with a possible D match to TRBD2 (6 bases). V was shortened by 5 bases and J by 5 bases, with 12 bases between the two germline ends. The CDR3 consists of 13 residues. Per germline, CDR1 LNHNV and CDR2 YYDKDF (reference sequence). CDR3: CATSWRDRETQYF. DNA of the CDR3: TGTGCCACCAGCTGGCGGGACCGCGAGACCCAGTACTTC.

This chain connects TRBV4-3 to TRBJ1-4; maybe TRBD1 (6 bases). The CDR3 length is 15 residues. V lost 0 bases, J lost 6 bases, and 11 bases lay in between. Germline V gene data show CDR1 as LGHNA and CDR2 as YSLEER. The CDR3 DNA reads TGCGCCAGCAGCCAAGATCAGGGGTCGGATGAAAAACTGTTTTTT. It encodes CASSQDQGSDEKLFF.

The gene calls are TRBV27 and TRBJ2-1; the match to TRBD2 covers 11 bases. Germline CDR1 MNHEY, CDR2 SMNVEV (reference sequence). This CDR3 region has 16 residues. With 2 bases clipped from V and 10 bases from J, the junction kept 10 bases outside the gene matches. The CDR3 DNA reads TGTGCCAGCAGTTTAACTAGCGGGAGCCCGCCCAGGGAGCAGTTCTTC. It is translated as CASSLTSGSPPREQFF.

The chain carries TRBV18 and TRBJ2-7, with TRBD1 identical over 7 bases. V lost 3 bases and J lost 9; bases outside the gene matches: 11. Germline loops: CDR1 KGHSH, CDR2 LQKENI. This CDR3 is 14 amino acids long. The CDR3 region is CASSPLDRDAVQYV. DNA of the CDR3: TGTGCCAGCTCACCGCTCGACAGGGATGCGGTGCAGTACGTC.

This clone was seen a single time. This chain links TRBV11-3 with TRBJ1-1; a weak D match, TRBD1 (6 bases). This CDR3 comprises 15 residues. Trimming took off 4 bases at V and 1 base at J, with 13 bases between the two ends. Germline V CDR1 and CDR2: SGHNT, YENEEA. Written as DNA, the CDR3 is TGTGCCAGCAGCTCAGCCGGGACACAGAACACTGAAGCTTTCTTT. Protein: CASSSAGTQNTEAFF.

The chain employs TRBV18 and TRBJ2-1, with unresolved D. The germline gives CDR1 KGHSH, CDR2 LQKENI. The CDR3 is 13 amino acids. V lost 0 bases to trimming and J lost 10 bases, with 10 bases between them. CDR3 residues: CASSPPSSREQFF. The DNA for the CDR3 is TGTGCCAGCTCACCACCGTCTAGTCGCGAGCAGTTCTTC.

The chain uses TRBV19 and TRBJ2-1; the match to TRBD1 covers 7 bases. J gave up 3 bases and V 5 bases, and 4 bases lay outside the gene matches. The CDR3 loop spans 14 amino acids. The germline V gene encodes CDR1 LNHDA and CDR2 SQIVND (reference sequence). The CDR3 loop reads CASSQTGLYNEQFF. The DNA of the CDR3 is TGTGCCAGTAGTCAGACAGGGCTCTACAATGAGCAGTTCTTC.

The J gene is TRBJ1-1, the V gene TRBV3-1 (or the pseudogene TRBV3-2); 9 bases line up with TRBD1. J was trimmed by 12 bases and V by 5 bases; bases with no gene match: 13. Looked up from germline, CDR1 is LGHDT and CDR2 is YNNKEL (reference sequence). The CDR3 runs 14 residues. In nucleotides, the CDR3 is TGTGCCAGCAGCAACCTGAGGGGACAGGGTAAGACTTTCTTT. Protein product: CASSNLRGQGKTFF.

The rearrangement links TRBV6-6 to TRBJ1-5; D not certain. From germline, CDR1 is MNHNY and CDR2 SVGAGI (reference sequence). Trimming removed 4 bases from V and 5 bases from J, with 9 bases in between. The CDR3 spans 13 residues. CDR3 region: CASSSYEDQPQHF. The CDR3 region has the DNA TGTGCCAGCAGTTCTTATGAGGATCAGCCCCAGCATTTT.